This T cell receptor beta chain was recorded in a study of control samples from healthy donors and cancer patients. Profiled with immunoSEQ multiplex PCR; TCRdb holds only in-frame clones, not every one. The sample holds 170,000 or so clones, around 91% seen once. Trimming stripped 1 base from V and 0 bases from J, with 7 bases between. This CDR3 spans 14 amino acids. The V gene's germline CDR1 is MGHRA and CDR2 YSYEKL. This clone was seen more than once but under ten times. J is TRBJ2-7 and V is TRBV4-1; no firm D call. The clonotype comes from a woman in her forties or fifties in good health. Sequenced: blood. The chain's CDR3 is CASSQARSSYEQYF. The CDR3 DNA is TGCGCCAGCAGCCAAGCCCGGTCCTCCTACGAGCAGTACTTC.